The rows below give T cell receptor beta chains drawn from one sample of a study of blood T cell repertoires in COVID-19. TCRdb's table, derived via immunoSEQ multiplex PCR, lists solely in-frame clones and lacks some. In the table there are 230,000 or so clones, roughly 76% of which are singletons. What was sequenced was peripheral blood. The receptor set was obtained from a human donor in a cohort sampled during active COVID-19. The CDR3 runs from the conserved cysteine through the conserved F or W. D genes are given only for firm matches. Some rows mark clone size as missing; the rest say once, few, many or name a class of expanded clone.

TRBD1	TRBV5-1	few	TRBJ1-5	TGCGCCAGCAGCAAGGACAGGGGATCGCCCCAGCATTTT	CASSKDRGSPQHF
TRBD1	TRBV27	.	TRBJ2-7	TGTGCCAGCAGTTTTCGATTCCAACAGGGGGTCCCCATCTACGAGCAGTACTTC	CASSFRFQQGVPIYEQYF
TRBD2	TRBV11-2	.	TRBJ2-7	TGTGCCAGCAGCTACCGGGGGGAAGGCTACGAGCAGTACTTC	CASSYRGEGYEQYF
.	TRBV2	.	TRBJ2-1	TGTGCCAGCCCGCGGGTCCTAAGCTCCTACAATGAGCAGTTCTTC	CASPRVLSSYNEQFF
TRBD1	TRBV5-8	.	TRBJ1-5	TGTGCCAGCAGCTTACGGGGACAGTATAGCAATCAGCCCCAGCATTTT	CASSLRGQYSNQPQHF
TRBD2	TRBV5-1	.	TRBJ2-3	TGCGCCAGCACCCTTAGCGGGGTTAGCACAGATACGCAGTATTTT	CASTLSGVSTDTQYF
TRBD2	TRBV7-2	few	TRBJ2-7	TGTGCCAGCAGCTTAACGCGACTAGCGGGGCCCTCCTACGAGCAGTACTTC	CASSLTRLAGPSYEQYF
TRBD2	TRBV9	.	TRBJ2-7	TGTGCCAGCAGCCTAGGCCCAACTAGCGGCTCCTACGAGCAGTACTTC	CASSLGPTSGSYEQYF
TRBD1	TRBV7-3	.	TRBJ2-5	TGTGCCAGCAGCTTGAGACAGGGCCCCCCAGAGACCCAGTACTTC	CASSLRQGPPETQYF
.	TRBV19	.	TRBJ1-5	TGTGCCAGTAGTATGACAGTTAATCAGCCCCAGCATTTT	CASSMTVNQPQHF
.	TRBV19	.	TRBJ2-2	TGTGCCAGTAGTTCCCAACAGGTTGCCGGGGAGCTGTTTTTT	CASSSQQVAGELFF
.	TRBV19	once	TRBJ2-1	TGTGCCAGTAGTATGACTCCCAGCGGAGGTTACAATGAGCAGTTCTTC	CASSMTPSGGYNEQFF
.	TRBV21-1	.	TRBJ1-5	TGTGCCAGCAGCAACGGGGGGGCTCGGGGTAATCAGCCCCAGCATTTT	CASSNGGARGNQPQHF
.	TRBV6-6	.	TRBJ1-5	TGTGCCAGCAGACCCCGCAGGGATAGCAATCAGCCCCAGCATTTT	CASRPRRDSNQPQHF
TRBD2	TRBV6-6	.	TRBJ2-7	TGTGCCAGCAGACCAACTAGCGGCCGGTCCTACGAGCAGTACTTC	CASRPTSGRSYEQYF
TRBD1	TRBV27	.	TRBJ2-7	TGTGCCAGCAGTTTGAACGGACAGGGGGCGTTCGAGCAGTACTTC	CASSLNGQGAFEQYF
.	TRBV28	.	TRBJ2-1	TGTGCCAGCAGTTTATTGGGGGGGGGCGCCTTGGCCAATGAGCAGTTCTTC	CASSLLGGGALANEQFF
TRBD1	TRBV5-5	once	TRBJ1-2	TGTGCCAGCAGAATCGACAGGGCGGGGGGCTACACCTTC	CASRIDRAGGYTF
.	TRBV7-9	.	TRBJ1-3	TGTGCCAGCAGCTTAGCGGCGGGACGGCCCTCTGGAAACACCATATATTTT	CASSLAAGRPSGNTIYF
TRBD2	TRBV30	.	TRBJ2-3	TGTGCCTGGAGTGTAGCGGGAACTAGCACAGATACGCAGTATTTT	CAWSVAGTSTDTQYF
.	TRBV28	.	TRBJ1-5	TGTGCCAGCAGCCCCCTCGGCACAGGGAACAATCAGCCCCAGCATTTT	CASSPLGTGNNQPQHF
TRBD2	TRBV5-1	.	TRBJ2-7	TGCGCCAGCAGCCGGGGGGAGGGGCGCCCGTACGAGCAGTACTTC	CASSRGEGRPYEQYF
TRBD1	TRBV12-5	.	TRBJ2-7	TGTGCTAGTGGTCCGGGACAGGGAAGGGTCGACGAGCAGTACTTC	CASGPGQGRVDEQYF